Described below is a single TCR beta chain sequence and its context. Its antigen is as yet unknown. This entry is derived from a study of beta chain features in type 1 diabetes. Study context: Across the samples, 107,917,701 sorted cells were examined in total.

Sorted CD4+ subsets: naive, central memory, regulatory, stem cell-like memory (CD45RO/CCR7/CD25/CD127/CD95/CD27 panel). Sequenced material consisted of expressed TCRB transcripts (all of the isolated RNA was reverse transcribed). The table came from immunoSEQ multiplex PCR; TCRdb's copy has only in-frame clones and leaves some out. The data hold some 200,000 clones, with around 15% observed a single time. Study observations and caveats: Researchers report that Type 1 diabetes patients had moderately but significantly shorter TCRB CDR3s across all four CD4+ subsets. Patients and controls would share equally any PCR tilt toward shorter templates. The VDJ junctions of type 1 diabetes patients carried fewer insertions and more deletions.

Per germline, CDR1 MRHNA and CDR2 SNTAGT. CDR3 length equals 15 residues. V shed 1 base and J shed 5 bases, with 14 bases lying between them. The clonotype originates from a man aged 25-40 years with type 1 diabetes. Sequencing was performed on naive CD4+ T cells from blood. V usage is TRBV6-4 and J usage is TRBJ1-1, with unresolved D. The CDR3 DNA is TGTGCCAGCAGTGACTATGTGGGAGTTGGAACTGAAGCTTTCTTT. This encodes CASSDYVGVGTEAFF.